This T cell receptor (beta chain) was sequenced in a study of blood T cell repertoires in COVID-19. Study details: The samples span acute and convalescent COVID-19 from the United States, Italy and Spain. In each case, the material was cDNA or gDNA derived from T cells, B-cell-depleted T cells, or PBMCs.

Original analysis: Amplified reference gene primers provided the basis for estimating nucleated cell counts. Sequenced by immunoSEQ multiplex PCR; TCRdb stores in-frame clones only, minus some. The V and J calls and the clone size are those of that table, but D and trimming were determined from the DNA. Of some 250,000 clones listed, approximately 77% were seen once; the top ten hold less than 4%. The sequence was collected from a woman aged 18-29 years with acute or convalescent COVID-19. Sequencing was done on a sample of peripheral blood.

The CDR3 protein is CASSPQVLRLNTEAFF. DNA of the CDR3: TGCGCCAGCAGCCCCCAGGTTCTCCGGTTGAACACTGAAGCTTTCTTT. The J gene is TRBJ1-1, the V gene TRBV4-3; no firm D call. The length of the CDR3 is 16 residues. V dropped 4 bases and J dropped 0 bases, with 15 bases sitting between them. Looked up from germline, CDR1 is LGHNA and CDR2 is YSLEER.